This T cell receptor (beta chain) was profiled in a study of cytomegalovirus exposure and HLA in healthy donors. Trimming removed 1 base from V and 8 bases from J, with 9 bases in between. This CDR3 region has 13 residues. Germline CDR1 LGHNA, CDR2 YSLEER. General observations from the study: Most TCRs appeared rarely, but some public TCRs recurred in many donors.

Comments on this clone: Antigen specificity is unknown.

Amplification used 60 Vbeta primers and 13 Jbeta primers. Sequencing used immunoSEQ multiplex PCR; TCRdb keeps in-frame clones, though not all of them. The sample shows about 43,000 clones, approximately 77% of them seen only once. Sample: PBMCs. The chain uses TRBV4-3 and TRBJ2-1; D uncertain. The sequence came from a man in his thirties or forties in good health and CMV-seronegative. The CDR3 is CASSQALVDEQFF. In DNA, the CDR3 is TGCGCCAGCAGCCAAGCCCTAGTCGATGAGCAGTTCTTC.